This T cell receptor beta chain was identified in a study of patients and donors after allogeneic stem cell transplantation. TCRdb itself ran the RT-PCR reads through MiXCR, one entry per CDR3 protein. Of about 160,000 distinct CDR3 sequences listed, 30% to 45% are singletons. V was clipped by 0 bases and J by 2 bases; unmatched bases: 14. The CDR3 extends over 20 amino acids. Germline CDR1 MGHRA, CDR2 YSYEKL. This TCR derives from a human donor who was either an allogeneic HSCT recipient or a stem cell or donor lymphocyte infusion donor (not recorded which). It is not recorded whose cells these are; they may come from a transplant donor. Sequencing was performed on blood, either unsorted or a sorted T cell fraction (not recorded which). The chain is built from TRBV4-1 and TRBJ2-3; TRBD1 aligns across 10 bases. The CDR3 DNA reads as TGCGCCAGCAGCCAAGAGTCCGGAGACAGGGGGCTTCAGAACACAGATACGCAGTATTTT. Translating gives CASSQESGDRGLQNTDTQYF.